Below, 19 T cell receptor beta chains from the same sample are listed, as sequenced in a study of blood T cells in healthy people across ages. Through a sample-barcoded 5' primer and a J-beta primer mix, a second PCR was run for about 6 to 11 cycles. TCRdb called the 5' RACE reads again in MiXCR, with one record for every CDR3 protein. The sample consists of some 760,000 distinct CDR3 sequences, 25% of them appearing once. These data also featured in a second study, about T cells of mothers and their children.

Sequenced sample: blood. The receptors shown here come from a boy younger than 18 in good health.

This rearrangement joins TRBV25-1 to TRBJ2-7; 8 nucleotides line up with TRBD2. This CDR3 is 14 amino acids long. The J segment lost 2 bases and the V segment lost 5 bases, leaving 5 bases of the junction unmatched. CDR1 and CDR2 (germline): MGHDK, SYGVNS. CDR3 loop: CASSSTSVPYEQYF. The CDR3 nucleotides read TGTGCCAGCAGTTCGACTAGCGTGCCCTACGAGCAGTACTTC.

This clonotype was observed a few times. The rearrangement joins TRBV29-1 to TRBJ2-5; 9 bases align to TRBD1. TRBJ2-1 explains the end of the DNA better; the J call may be wrong. Germline V gene sequence: CDR1 SQVTM, CDR2 ANQGSEA. This CDR3 contains 12 residues. CDR3 region: CSVTGQGGEQFF. In DNA, the CDR3 is TGCAGCGTTACGGGACAGGGTGGCGAGCAGTTCTTC.

This clonotype was seen more than once but under ten times. One end of the junction varies from germline; a read error may be responsible. The chain recombines TRBV6-6 with TRBJ2-4; 8 bases align to TRBD1. The CDR3 is 14 amino acids. CDR1 and CDR2 (germline): MNHNY, SVGAGI (reference sequence). The CDR3 reads CASSPGQDKNIRYF. The DNA of the CDR3 is TGTGCCAGCAGTCCGGGACAGGACAAAAACATTCGGTACTTC.

CDR3 sequence (DNA): TGCAGCGTTGAACAGACAGGTTACGAGCAGTACTTC. Translation gives CSVEQTGYEQYF. The chain joins TRBV29-1 to TRBJ2-7; tentatively, D is TRBD1 (6 bases). The CDR3 loop spans 12 amino acids. V lost 2 bases to trimming and J lost 4 bases, with 9 bases between them. CDR1 SQVTM and CDR2 ANQGSEA come from the germline V gene.

This clonotype was counted between two and nine times. This chain links TRBV6-2 or TRBV6-3 with TRBJ2-1, with 11 bases lining up with TRBD1. This CDR3 contains 16 residues. Germline-derived CDR1 and CDR2 are MNHEY and SVGEGT. J was trimmed by 8 bases and V by 5 bases; bases with no gene match: 11. The CDR3 here is CASSNPGQGARDEQFF. DNA for the CDR3: TGTGCCAGCAGTAACCCCGGACAGGGGGCGCGAGATGAGCAGTTCTTC.

The V call is TRBV6-1, the J call TRBJ2-3; a weak D match, TRBD2 (6 bases). The CDR3 extends over 13 amino acids. Germline V lookup: CDR1 MNHNS, CDR2 SASEGT. Trimming cost V 2 bases and J 5 bases, with 8 bases left between them. The DNA for the CDR3 is TGTGCCAGCAGTGAAAGGAGGGTAGATACGCAGTATTTT. Protein sequence: CASSERRVDTQYF.

This chain's CDR3 is CASSLGLGLAGYTF. The DNA for the CDR3 is TGTGCCAGCAGTTTAGGTCTAGGGTTGGCTGGCTACACCTTC. This chain links TRBV28 with TRBJ1-2; unclear D gene. Germline CDR1 reads MDHEN; CDR2 reads SYDVKM. The length of the CDR3 is 14 residues. The germline V and J ends were trimmed by 2 bases and 7 bases, with 14 bases remaining between them.

This clonotype was counted only a few times. The chain recombines TRBV6-1 with TRBJ1-1; TRBD1 aligns across 7 bases. Germline CDR1 reads MNHNS; CDR2 reads SASEGT. V lost 7 bases, J lost 2 bases, and 10 bases stayed unmatched. The CDR3 length is 15 residues. CDR3 nucleotides: TGTGCCAGCACTCTGGACAGGACCTTTAACACTGAAGCTTTCTTT. It is translated as CASTLDRTFNTEAFF.

This clonotype was detected only a few times. This chain joins TRBV7-6 and TRBJ2-5; 13 bases align to TRBD2. Looked up from germline, CDR1 is SGHVS and CDR2 is FNYEAQ. V was pared by 5 bases and J by 7 bases, with 7 bases of the junction left unmatched. The CDR3 covers 15 residues. The CDR3 nucleotides are TGTGCCAGCAGCGCAACCGGGACTAGCGGGGTGACCCAGTACTTC. Translating gives CASSATGTSGVTQYF.

The chain links TRBV2 to TRBJ2-2, with D possibly TRBD1 on 5 matching bases. This CDR3 has 15 amino acids. Germline values: CDR1 SNHLY, CDR2 FYNNEI. Trimming took 2 bases from V and 6 from J, leaving 13 bases between them. This CDR3 is CASSEYPGPAGELFF. For the CDR3, the DNA is TGTGCCAGCAGTGAATACCCAGGGCCGGCCGGGGAGCTGTTTTTT.

The rearrangement uses TRBV4-3 and TRBJ2-4; D may match TRBD1 or TRBD2 (5 bases each). The V end lost 0 bases, the J end lost 0 bases, and 12 bases lay between the germline ends. This CDR3 spans 17 amino acids. Germline V CDR1 and CDR2: LGHNA, YSLEER. The DNA of the CDR3 is TGCGCCAGCAGCCAAGATCGTGGGGGTCTAGCCAAAAACATTCAGTACTTC. It codes for CASSQDRGGLAKNIQYF.

The chain carries TRBV3-1 and TRBJ2-1, with 8 nucleotides matching TRBD2. V lost 6 bases to trimming and J lost 0 bases; unmatched junction nucleotides: 4. Germline CDR1 LGHDT, CDR2 YNNKEL (reference sequence). The CDR3 totals 15 residues. CDR3 loop: CASRDSGSSYNEQFF. CDR3 in DNA: TGTGCCAGCAGGGACAGCGGGAGCTCCTACAATGAGCAGTTCTTC.

The V call is TRBV28, the J call TRBJ2-5; D is uncertain. The germline V and J ends were trimmed by 4 bases and 3 bases, with 18 bases remaining between them. Germline V CDR1 and CDR2: MDHEN, SYDVKM. The CDR3 runs to 16 residues. The CDR3 region has the DNA TGTGCCAGCAGTTCTCCCCCCCTGGGGTTGGAAGAGACCCAGTACTTC. Protein: CASSSPPLGLEETQYF.

This chain joins TRBV2 and TRBJ2-5, with TRBD1 identical over 7 bases. V shed 4 bases and J 2 bases; nucleotides not matched to a gene: 4. Germline CDR1 is SNHLY and CDR2 is FYNNEI. CDR3 length equals 14 residues. Here the CDR3 DNA reads TGTGCCAGCAGTGGATACAGGGGTCAAGAGACCCAGTACTTC. Translated: CASSGYRGQETQYF. Full variable domain (outside the CDR3, taken from reference TRBV2 and TRBJ2-5): EPEVTQTPSHQVTQMGQEVILRCVPISNHLYFYWYRQILGQKVEFLVSFYNNEISEKSEIFDDQFSVERPDGSNFTLKIRSTKLEDSAMYFCASSGYRGQETQYFGPGTRLLVL.

The chain is built from TRBV12-3 or TRBV12-4 and TRBJ1-5, with a tentative D call TRBD1 (5 bases). V gave up 1 base and J gave up 7 bases, with 11 bases separating them. The CDR3 sequence is 14 residues long. CDR3 residues: CASSLGGKGQPQHF. The CDR3 bases are TGTGCCAGCAGTTTAGGGGGGAAAGGACAGCCCCAGCATTTT.

Written as DNA, the CDR3 is TGTGCCACCAGTGATTTATTGTCGGCGGGCGGGGACAATGAGCAGTTCTTC. Amino acids: CATSDLLSAGGDNEQFF. V usage is TRBV24-1 and J usage is TRBJ2-1; a possible D gene is TRBD2 (6 bases). Trimming cost V 1 base and J 5 bases, with 17 bases left between them. The germline V gene encodes CDR1 KGHDR and CDR2 SFDVKD. This CDR3 region has 17 residues.

This clonotype was counted a few times. This chain connects TRBV28 to TRBJ2-5; D may be TRBD1 (5 bases). The CDR3 extends over 15 amino acids. CDR1 and CDR2 from the germline V gene are MDHEN and SYDVKM. V was cut by 3 bases and J by 3 bases, with 14 bases left in between. The CDR3 DNA reads TGTGCCAGCAGTTTGGGTGGTCGACAGAAAGAGACCCAGTACTTC. It codes for CASSLGGRQKETQYF.

V is TRBV15 and J is TRBJ1-6; 8 nucleotides agree with TRBD1. The CDR3 has 15 residues. Germline-derived CDR1 and CDR2 are LNHNV and YYDKDF (reference sequence). J was trimmed by 9 bases and V by 4 bases; bases with no gene match: 8. The CDR3 nucleotides read TGTGCCACCAGCATACGGGACAGGCTCATTTCACCCCTCCACTTT. Translation: CATSIRDRLISPLHF.

This chain uses TRBV28 with TRBJ2-5; 7 nucleotides line up with TRBD2. The J call is uncertain, as TRBJ2-7 better fits the DNA end. The V gene's germline CDR1 is MDHEN and CDR2 SYDVKM. This CDR3 contains 14 residues. The CDR3 here is CASQTLIAGREQYF. CDR3 DNA: TGTGCCAGCCAAACCTTAATAGCGGGCCGCGAGCAGTACTTC.